This T cell receptor beta chain was observed in a study of Ad26.COV2.S vaccination and SARS-CoV-2 variants. Assay: immunoSEQ multiplex PCR; the TCRdb copy retains only in-frame clones and omits some. This sample has fewer than 400,000 clones; around 85% occur once, and the top ten carry 3.5%. Deletions cut 5 bases from V and 4 bases from J, with 12 bases between. CDR1 and CDR2 (germline): KGHSH, LQKENI. The CDR3 length is 13 residues. The treatment was: approximately 18 received Ad26.COV2.S at low or high dose, single or two shots; several received placebo; per-sample allocation not given. Specimen acquisition occurred on day 63 following the initial vaccine or placebo injection. Recruitment in Boston yielded a donor of adult age, 18-55 years.

The V call is TRBV18, the J call TRBJ2-7; D unresolved. The sample consisted of peripheral blood, taken in a trial of Ad26.COV2.S vaccine versus placebo. The clonotype comes from a person between 18 and 60 years old who received the Ad26.COV2.S COVID-19 vaccine or a placebo. CDR3 DNA sequence: TGTGCCAGCTCATCACAAGGAAGGTACGAGCAGTACTTC. Translating gives CASSSQGRYEQYF.